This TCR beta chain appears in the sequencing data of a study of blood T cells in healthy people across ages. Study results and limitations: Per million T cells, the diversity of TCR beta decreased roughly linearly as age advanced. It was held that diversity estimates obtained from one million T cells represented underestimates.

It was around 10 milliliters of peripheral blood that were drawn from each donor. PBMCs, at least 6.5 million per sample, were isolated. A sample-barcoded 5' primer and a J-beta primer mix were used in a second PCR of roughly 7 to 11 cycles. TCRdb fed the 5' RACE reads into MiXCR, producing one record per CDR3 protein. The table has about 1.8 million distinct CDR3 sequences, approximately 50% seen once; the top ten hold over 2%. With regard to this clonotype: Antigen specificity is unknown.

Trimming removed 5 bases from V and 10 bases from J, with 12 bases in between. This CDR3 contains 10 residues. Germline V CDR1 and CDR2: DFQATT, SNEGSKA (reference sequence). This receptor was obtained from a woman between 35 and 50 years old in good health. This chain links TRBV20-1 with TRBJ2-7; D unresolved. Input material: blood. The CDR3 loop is CSALREAQYF. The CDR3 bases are TGCAGTGCTCTACGAGAGGCCCAGTACTTC.